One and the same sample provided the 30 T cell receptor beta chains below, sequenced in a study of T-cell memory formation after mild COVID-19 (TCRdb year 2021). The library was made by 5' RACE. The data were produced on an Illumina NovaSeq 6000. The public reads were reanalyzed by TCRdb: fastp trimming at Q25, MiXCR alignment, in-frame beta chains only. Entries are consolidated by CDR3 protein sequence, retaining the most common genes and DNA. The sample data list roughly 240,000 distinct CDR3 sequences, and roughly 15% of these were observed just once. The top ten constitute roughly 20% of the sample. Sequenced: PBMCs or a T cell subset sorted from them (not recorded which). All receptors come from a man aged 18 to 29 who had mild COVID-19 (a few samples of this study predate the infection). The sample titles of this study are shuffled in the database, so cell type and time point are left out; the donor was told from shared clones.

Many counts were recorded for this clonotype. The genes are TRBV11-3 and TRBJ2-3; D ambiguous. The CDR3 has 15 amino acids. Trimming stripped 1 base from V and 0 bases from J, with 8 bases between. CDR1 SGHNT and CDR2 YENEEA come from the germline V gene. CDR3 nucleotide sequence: TGTGCCAGCAGCTTAGGTCAAACTAGCACAGATACGCAGTATTTT. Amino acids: CASSLGQTSTDTQYF.

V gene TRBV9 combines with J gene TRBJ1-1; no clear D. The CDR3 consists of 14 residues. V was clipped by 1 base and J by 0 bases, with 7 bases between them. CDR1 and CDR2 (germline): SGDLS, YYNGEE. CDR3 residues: CASSVRSVNTEAFF. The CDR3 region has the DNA TGTGCCAGCAGCGTACGGTCCGTGAACACTGAAGCTTTCTTT.

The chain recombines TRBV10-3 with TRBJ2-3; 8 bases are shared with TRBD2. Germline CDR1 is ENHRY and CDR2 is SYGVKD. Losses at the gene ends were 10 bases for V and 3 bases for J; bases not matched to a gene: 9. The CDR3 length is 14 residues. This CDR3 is CATDPAGATDTQYF. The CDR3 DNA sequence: TGTGCCACCGACCCAGCGGGGGCTACAGATACGCAGTATTTT.

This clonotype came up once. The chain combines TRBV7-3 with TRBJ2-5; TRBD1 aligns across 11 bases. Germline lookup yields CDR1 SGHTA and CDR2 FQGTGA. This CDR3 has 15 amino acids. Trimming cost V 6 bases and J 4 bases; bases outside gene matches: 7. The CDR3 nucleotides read TGTGCCAGCAGTTGGACAGGGGGCGCCGCAGAGACCCAGTACTTC. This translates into CASSWTGGAAETQYF. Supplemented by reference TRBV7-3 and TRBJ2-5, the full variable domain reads GAGVSQTPSNKVTEKGKYVELRCDPISGHTALYWYRQSLGQGPEFLIYFQGTGAADDSGLPNDRFFAVRPEGSVSTLKIQRTERGDSAVYLCASSWTGGAAETQYFGPGTRLLVL.

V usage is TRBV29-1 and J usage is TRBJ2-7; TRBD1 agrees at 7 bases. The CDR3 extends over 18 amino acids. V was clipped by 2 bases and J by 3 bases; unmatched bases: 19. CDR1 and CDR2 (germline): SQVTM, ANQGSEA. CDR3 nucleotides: TGCAGCGTTGAAAATAAGCGGAAGGACAGGCCGTATCTCTACGAGCAGTACTTC. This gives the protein CSVENKRKDRPYLYEQYF.

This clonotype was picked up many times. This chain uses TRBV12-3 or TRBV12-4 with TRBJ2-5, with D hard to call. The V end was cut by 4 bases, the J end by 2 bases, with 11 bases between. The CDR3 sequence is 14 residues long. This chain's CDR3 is CASSSVGRQETQYF. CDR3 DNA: TGTGCCAGCAGTTCAGTAGGCAGGCAAGAGACCCAGTACTTC.

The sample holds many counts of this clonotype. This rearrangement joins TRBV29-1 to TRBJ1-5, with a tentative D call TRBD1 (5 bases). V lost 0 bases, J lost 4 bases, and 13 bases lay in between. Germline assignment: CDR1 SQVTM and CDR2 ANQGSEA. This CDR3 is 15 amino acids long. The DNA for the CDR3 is TGCAGCGTTGAAGACGGGAGGGGAGGGAATCAGCCCCAGCATTTT. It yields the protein CSVEDGRGGNQPQHF.

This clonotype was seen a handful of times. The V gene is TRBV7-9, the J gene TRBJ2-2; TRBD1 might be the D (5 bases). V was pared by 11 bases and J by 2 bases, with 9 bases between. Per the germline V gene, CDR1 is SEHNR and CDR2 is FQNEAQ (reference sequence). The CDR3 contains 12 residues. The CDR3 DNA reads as TGTGCCGGTCAGGGAAACACCGGGGAGCTGTTTTTT. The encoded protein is CAGQGNTGELFF.

The CDR3 spells CASSEGQGASQPQHF. In nucleotides, the CDR3 is TGTGCCAGCAGTGAGGGACAGGGGGCTTCTCAGCCCCAGCATTTT. The V and J genes are TRBV2 and TRBJ1-5; TRBD1 matches at 12 bases. CDR1 and CDR2 (germline): SNHLY, FYNNEI. The V segment lost 3 bases and the J segment 6 bases; nucleotides outside the gene matches: 3. The CDR3 loop spans 15 amino acids.

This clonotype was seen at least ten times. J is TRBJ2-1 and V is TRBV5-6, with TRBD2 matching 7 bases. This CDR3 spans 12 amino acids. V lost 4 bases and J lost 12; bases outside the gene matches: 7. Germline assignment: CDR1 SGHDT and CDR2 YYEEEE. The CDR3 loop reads CASSRDYAWQFF. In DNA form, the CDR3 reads TGTGCCAGCAGCCGGGACTACGCCTGGCAGTTCTTC.

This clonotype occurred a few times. The CDR3 coding sequence is TGCAGTGCTAGAACAGACAGGTTAGACACTGAAGCTTTCTTT. This encodes CSARTDRLDTEAFF. The chain has TRBV20-1 and TRBJ1-1; tentative D call: TRBD1 (6 bases). Germline CDR1 reads DFQATT; CDR2 reads SNEGSKA (reference sequence). V lost 2 bases to trimming and J lost 3 bases, with 13 bases between them. The CDR3 is made up of 14 amino acids.

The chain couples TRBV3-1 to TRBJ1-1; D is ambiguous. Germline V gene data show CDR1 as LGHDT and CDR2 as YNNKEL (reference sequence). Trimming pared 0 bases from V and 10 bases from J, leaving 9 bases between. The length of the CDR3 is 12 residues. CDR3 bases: TGTGCCAGCAGCCAAGATCTGGGAGTAGCTTTCTTT. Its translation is CASSQDLGVAFF.

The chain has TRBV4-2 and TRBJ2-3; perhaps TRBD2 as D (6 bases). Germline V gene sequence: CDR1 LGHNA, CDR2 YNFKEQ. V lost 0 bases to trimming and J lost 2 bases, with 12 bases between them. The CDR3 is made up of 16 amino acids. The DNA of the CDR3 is TGTGCCAGCAGCCAAGAGGGGGGAGAATACACAGATACGCAGTATTTT. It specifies CASSQEGGEYTDTQYF.

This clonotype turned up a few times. CDR3 amino acids: CASSLPLAGVPDTQYF. CDR3 nucleotides: TGTGCCAGCAGTTTACCACTAGCGGGGGTCCCCGATACGCAGTATTTT. The chain carries TRBV6-6 and TRBJ2-3; TRBD2 agrees at 11 bases. The germline V gene encodes CDR1 MNHNY and CDR2 SVGAGI (reference sequence). V lost 4 bases, J lost 6 bases, and 9 bases stayed unmatched. CDR3 length: 16 residues.

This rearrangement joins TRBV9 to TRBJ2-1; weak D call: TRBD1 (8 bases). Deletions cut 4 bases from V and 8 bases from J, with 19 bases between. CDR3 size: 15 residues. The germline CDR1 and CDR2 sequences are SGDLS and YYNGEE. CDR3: CASSPGQGGHYEQFF. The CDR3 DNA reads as TGTGCCAGCAGCCCTGGACAGGGAGGGCATTATGAGCAGTTCTTC.

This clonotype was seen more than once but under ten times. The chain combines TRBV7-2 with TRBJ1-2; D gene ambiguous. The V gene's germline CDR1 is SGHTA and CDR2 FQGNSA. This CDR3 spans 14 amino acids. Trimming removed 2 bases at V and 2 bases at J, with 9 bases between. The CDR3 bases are TGTGCCAGCAGCTTATATGGGGAGAACTATGGCTACACCTTC. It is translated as CASSLYGENYGYTF.

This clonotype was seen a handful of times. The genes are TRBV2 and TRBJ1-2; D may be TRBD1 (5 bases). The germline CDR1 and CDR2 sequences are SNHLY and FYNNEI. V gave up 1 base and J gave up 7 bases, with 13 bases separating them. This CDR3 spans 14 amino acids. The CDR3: CASSEGKGWSGYTF. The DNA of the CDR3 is TGTGCCAGCAGTGAAGGAAAGGGGTGGAGTGGCTACACCTTC. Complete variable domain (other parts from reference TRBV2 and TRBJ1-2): EPEVTQTPSHQVTQMGQEVILRCVPISNHLYFYWYRQILGQKVEFLVSFYNNEISEKSEIFDDQFSVERPDGSNFTLKIRSTKLEDSAMYFCASSEGKGWSGYTFGSGTRLTVV.

The CDR3 protein is CASSYSPGRSYEQYF. CDR3 in DNA: TGTGCCAGCAGTTACTCGCCAGGGAGGTCCTACGAGCAGTACTTC. The chain links TRBV6-2 or TRBV6-3 to TRBJ2-7; D is perhaps TRBD2 (6 bases). The germline CDR1 and CDR2 sequences are MNHEY and SVGEGT. With 0 bases removed from V and 1 base from J, the gap between germline ends came to 10 bases. The CDR3 has 15 residues.

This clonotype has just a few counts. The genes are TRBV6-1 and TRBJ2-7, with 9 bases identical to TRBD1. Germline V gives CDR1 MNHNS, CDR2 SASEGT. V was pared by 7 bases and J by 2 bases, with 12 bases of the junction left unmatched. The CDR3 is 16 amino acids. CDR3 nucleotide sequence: TGTGCCAGCAAGCCGCCCTTCTACAGGGGGCCCTACGAGCAGTACTTC. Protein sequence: CASKPPFYRGPYEQYF.

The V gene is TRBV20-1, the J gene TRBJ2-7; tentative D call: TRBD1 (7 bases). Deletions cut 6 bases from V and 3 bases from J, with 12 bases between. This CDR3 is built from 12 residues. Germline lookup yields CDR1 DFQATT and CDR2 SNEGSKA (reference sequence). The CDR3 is CSARRDSYEQYF. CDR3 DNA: TGCAGTGCCAGGCGGGACAGCTACGAGCAGTACTTC.

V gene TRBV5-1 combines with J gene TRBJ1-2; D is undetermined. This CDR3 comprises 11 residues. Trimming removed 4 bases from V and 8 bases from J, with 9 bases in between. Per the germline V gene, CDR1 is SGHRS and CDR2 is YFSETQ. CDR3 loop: CASSGYTGYTF. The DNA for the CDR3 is TGCGCCAGCAGCGGTTACACGGGCTACACCTTC.

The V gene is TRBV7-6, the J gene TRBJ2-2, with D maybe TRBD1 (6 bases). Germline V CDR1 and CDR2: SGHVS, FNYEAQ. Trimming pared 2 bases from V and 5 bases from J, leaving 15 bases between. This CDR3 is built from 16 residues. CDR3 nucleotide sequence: TGTGCCAGCAGCTTAACGATAGGGGGACGGACCGGGGAGCTGTTTTTT. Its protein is CASSLTIGGRTGELFF.

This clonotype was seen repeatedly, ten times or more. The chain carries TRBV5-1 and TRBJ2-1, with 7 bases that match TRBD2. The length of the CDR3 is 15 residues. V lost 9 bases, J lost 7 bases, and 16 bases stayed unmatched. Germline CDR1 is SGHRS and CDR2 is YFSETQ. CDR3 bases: TGCGCCACCGCAATTGAACTGTATAGCGGGAATGAGCAGTTCTTC. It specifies CATAIELYSGNEQFF.

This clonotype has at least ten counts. The CDR3 here is CASSQVSGGASETQYF. The CDR3 nucleotides read TGTGCCAGCAGCCAAGTGAGCGGGGGGGCGTCAGAGACCCAGTACTTC. The rearrangement joins TRBV4-2 to TRBJ2-5; 10 bases map to TRBD2. The germline CDR1 and CDR2 sequences are LGHNA and YNFKEQ. The CDR3 loop spans 16 amino acids. Trimming cost V 1 base and J 4 bases; bases outside gene matches: 6.

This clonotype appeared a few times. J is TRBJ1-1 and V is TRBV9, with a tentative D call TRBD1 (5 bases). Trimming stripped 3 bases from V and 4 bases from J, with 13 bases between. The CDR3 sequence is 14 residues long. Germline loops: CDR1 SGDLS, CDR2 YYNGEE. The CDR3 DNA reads TGTGCCAGCAGCGGCTCACGGGGGATCACTGAAGCTTTCTTT. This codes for CASSGSRGITEAFF.

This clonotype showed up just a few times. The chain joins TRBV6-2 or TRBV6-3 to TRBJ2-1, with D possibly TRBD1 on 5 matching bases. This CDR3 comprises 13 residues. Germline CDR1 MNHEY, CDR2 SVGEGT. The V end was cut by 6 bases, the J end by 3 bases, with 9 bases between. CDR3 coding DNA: TGTGCCAGCAGCCACGACAGCTACAATGAGCAGTTCTTC. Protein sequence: CASSHDSYNEQFF.

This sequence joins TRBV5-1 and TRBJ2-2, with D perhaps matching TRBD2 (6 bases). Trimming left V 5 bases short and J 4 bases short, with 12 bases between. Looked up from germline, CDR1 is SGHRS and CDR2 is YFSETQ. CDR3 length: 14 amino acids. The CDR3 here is CASSYGGSTGELFF. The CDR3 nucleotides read TGCGCCAGCAGTTACGGGGGAAGCACCGGGGAGCTGTTTTTT.

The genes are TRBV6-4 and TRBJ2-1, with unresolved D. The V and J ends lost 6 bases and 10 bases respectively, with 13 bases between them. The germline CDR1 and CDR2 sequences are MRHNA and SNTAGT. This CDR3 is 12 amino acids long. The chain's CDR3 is CASSSKLYEQFF. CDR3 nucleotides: TGTGCCAGCAGCTCTAAATTGTACGAGCAGTTCTTC.

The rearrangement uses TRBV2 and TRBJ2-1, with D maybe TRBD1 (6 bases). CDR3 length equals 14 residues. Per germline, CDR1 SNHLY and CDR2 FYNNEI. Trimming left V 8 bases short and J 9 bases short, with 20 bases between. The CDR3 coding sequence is TGTGCCAGCGGAAGACAGGAAGGCGGTAGTGAGCAGTTCTTC. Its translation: CASGRQEGGSEQFF.

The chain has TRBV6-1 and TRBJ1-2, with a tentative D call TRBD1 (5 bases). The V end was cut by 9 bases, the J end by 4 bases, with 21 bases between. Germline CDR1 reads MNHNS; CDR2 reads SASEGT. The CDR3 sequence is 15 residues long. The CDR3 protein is CASGSMGLIIYGYTF. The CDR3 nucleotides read TGTGCCAGTGGCTCGATGGGACTGATCATCTATGGCTACACCTTC.